Below are 32 T cell receptor beta chains sequenced from a single sample in a study of cytomegalovirus exposure and HLA in healthy donors. PCR involved 60 Vbeta and 13 Jbeta primers. Produced via immunoSEQ multiplex PCR; TCRdb's table is partial and in-frame only. Reported are about 200,000 clones; the ten largest clones contain more than 0.95%. Sequencing input: PBMCs. These TCRs come from a girl aged 2 to 10 in good health and CMV-seropositive.

The chain is built from TRBV27 and TRBJ2-2, with TRBD2 identical over 7 bases. CDR1 is MNHEY, CDR2 SMNVEV, per germline (reference sequence). With V trimmed by 10 bases and J by 6 bases, 17 bases remained unmatched. The CDR3 loop spans 16 amino acids. The DNA for the CDR3 is TGTGCCACCCTCCCCCTCCGGACTAGTCTTGCCGGGGAGCTGTTTTTT. Its translation: CATLPLRTSLAGELFF.

V and J are TRBV7-2 and TRBJ2-3; TRBD2 aligns across 7 bases. Losses at the gene ends were 4 bases for V and 0 bases for J; bases not matched to a gene: 4. Germline lookup yields CDR1 SGHTA and CDR2 FQGNSA. There are 15 residues in the CDR3. The CDR3 region is CASSSGLQSTDTQYF. CDR3 nucleotide sequence: TGTGCCAGCAGCTCGGGACTACAAAGCACAGATACGCAGTATTTT.

The rearrangement links TRBV7-2 to TRBJ2-5, with 14 bases aligning to TRBD2. Trimming at V came to 5 bases and at J to 5 bases, leaving 7 bases not matched to a gene. This CDR3 has 16 residues. Germline V gives CDR1 SGHTA, CDR2 FQGNSA. CDR3 loop: CASSPGLAGGQETQYF. CDR3 sequence (DNA): TGTGCCAGCAGCCCCGGACTAGCGGGAGGACAGGAGACCCAGTACTTC.

The chain has TRBV27 and TRBJ2-5, with TRBD2 matching 8 bases. Trimming cost V 5 bases and J 3 bases; bases outside gene matches: 8. The CDR3 length is 15 residues. Germline CDR1 is MNHEY and CDR2 is SMNVEV (reference sequence). CDR3 DNA: TGTGCCAGCAGTCCACGGGGACTAGGAAAAGAGACCCAGTACTTC. Translation: CASSPRGLGKETQYF.

The chain carries TRBV6-1 and TRBJ2-5, with D maybe TRBD1 (5 bases). CDR1 is MNHNS, CDR2 SASEGT, per germline. Trimming removed 3 bases from V and 7 bases from J, with 9 bases in between. The CDR3 runs to 12 residues. The CDR3 here is CASSEGLGTQYF. CDR3 nucleotide sequence: TGTGCCAGCAGTGAGGGGCTAGGGACCCAGTACTTC.

The chain employs TRBV7-2 and TRBJ2-3; perhaps TRBD1 as D (5 bases). Germline lookup yields CDR1 SGHTA and CDR2 FQGNSA. V lost 5 bases and J lost 3, with 12 bases in between. This CDR3 has 14 residues. CDR3 sequence (DNA): TGTGCCAGCAGCCTATTGGCAGGGACAGATACGCAGTATTTT. This codes for CASSLLAGTDTQYF.

The chain carries TRBV6-5 and TRBJ2-7; 7 bases align to TRBD1. Germline V gene data show CDR1 as MNHEY and CDR2 as SVGAGI. There are 15 residues in the CDR3. Trimming at V came to 4 bases and at J to 5 bases, leaving 11 bases not matched to a gene. CDR3 amino acids: CASSSPGTAIHEQYF. CDR3 coding DNA: TGTGCCAGCAGTTCCCCCGGGACAGCAATTCACGAGCAGTACTTC.

The chain uses TRBV27 and TRBJ2-5; tentative D call: TRBD2 (7 bases). Germline V lookup: CDR1 MNHEY, CDR2 SMNVEV (reference sequence). The CDR3 is made up of 14 amino acids. The V end was cut by 6 bases, the J end by 4 bases, with 15 bases between. CDR3 sequence: CASSRGGARETQYF. The CDR3 region has the DNA TGTGCCAGCAGCCGAGGGGGGGCCCGAGAGACCCAGTACTTC.

The chain is built from TRBV28 and TRBJ1-1; tentatively, D is TRBD1 (6 bases). Trimming stripped 8 bases from V and 1 base from J, with 14 bases between. The CDR3 consists of 14 residues. Germline V CDR1 and CDR2: MDHEN, SYDVKM. The CDR3 DNA reads TGTGCCAGCGTTTACACAGGGCAGAACACTGAAGCTTTCTTT. Its translation is CASVYTGQNTEAFF.

The V call is TRBV19, the J call TRBJ2-7; 7 nucleotides match TRBD2. Germline loops: CDR1 LNHDA, CDR2 SQIVND (reference sequence). Germline trimming cut 4 bases from V and 2 bases from J; bases unmatched to any gene: 17. The CDR3 totals 18 residues. Written as DNA, the CDR3 is TGTGCCAGTAGTAGGGCTCTGACTAGCAGAGCCGATCCCTACGAGCAGTACTTC. This encodes CASSRALTSRADPYEQYF.

The rearrangement joins TRBV10-1 to TRBJ2-3, with 10 bases that match TRBD1. J lost 5 bases, V lost 7 bases, and 6 bases had no gene match. This CDR3 is built from 14 residues. Germline V gene data show CDR1 as WNHNN and CDR2 as SYGVQD (reference sequence). Here the CDR3 reads CASNRGQGLDTQYF. DNA of the CDR3: TGCGCCAGCAATCGGGGACAGGGGTTAGATACGCAGTATTTT.

The chain uses TRBV4-1 and TRBJ2-7; 10 bases fit TRBD2. The CDR3 has 16 residues. V gave up 2 bases and J gave up 2 bases; unmatched junction bases: 6. Germline CDR1 and CDR2: MGHRA and YSYEKL. DNA of the CDR3: TGCGCCAGCAGCCAACTGACTAGCGGGCTTCCCTACGAGCAGTACTTC. As protein: CASSQLTSGLPYEQYF.

The genes are TRBV25-1 and TRBJ2-1; TRBD2 matches 12 bases. Looked up from germline, CDR1 is MGHDK and CDR2 is SYGVNS. The CDR3 runs 15 residues. Losses at the gene ends were 4 bases for V and 4 bases for J; bases not matched to a gene: 2. CDR3 nucleotides: TGTGCCAGCAGTGTAGGGACTAGCGGGTACAATGAGCAGTTCTTC. This gives the protein CASSVGTSGYNEQFF. Based on the CDR3 plus reference TRBV25-1 and TRBJ2-1, the full variable domain is EADIYQTPRYLVIGTGKKITLECSQTMGHDKMYWYQQDPGMELHLIHYSYGVNSTEKGDLSSESTVSRIRTEHFPLTLESARPSHTSQYLCASSVGTSGYNEQFFGPGTRLTVL.

The V call is TRBV27, the J call TRBJ2-7; 7 bases map to TRBD1. The CDR3 has 15 amino acids. Unmatched junction bases numbered 6, after V lost 3 bases and J lost 1 base. The germline gives CDR1 MNHEY, CDR2 SMNVEV (reference sequence). The CDR3 bases are TGTGCCAGCAGTTTCCTCGACAGGGCTTCCTACGAGCAGTACTTC. Residues: CASSFLDRASYEQYF.

This chain's CDR3 is CASSDQQGFAGELFF. Written as DNA, the CDR3 is TGTGCCAGCAGTGACCAACAGGGGTTCGCCGGGGAGCTGTTTTTT. J is TRBJ2-2 and V is TRBV6-1, with 7 bases matching TRBD1. After removal of 3 bases from V and 6 bases from J, the junction contained 7 bases not matched to a gene. Per the germline V gene, CDR1 is MNHNS and CDR2 is SASEGT. This CDR3 comprises 15 residues.

The V call is TRBV19, the J call TRBJ2-2; D possibly corresponds to TRBD2 (6 bases). V lost 3 bases and J lost 6, with 23 bases in between. Germline V gives CDR1 LNHDA, CDR2 SQIVND (reference sequence). The CDR3 has 18 amino acids. CDR3 residues: CASSIYMLGRDFPGELFF. For the CDR3, the DNA is TGTGCCAGTAGTATTTATATGTTAGGGCGGGATTTCCCCGGGGAGCTGTTTTTT.

V gene TRBV15 combines with J gene TRBJ1-1; no definite D call. V was pared by 1 base and J by 3 bases, with 6 bases between. Germline lookup yields CDR1 LNHNV and CDR2 YYDKDF (reference sequence). This CDR3 is 13 amino acids long. The CDR3 sequence is CATSRVSDTEAFF. CDR3 nucleotides: TGTGCCACCAGCAGAGTGAGTGACACTGAAGCTTTCTTT.

This chain links TRBV4-1 with TRBJ2-1, with 9 bases matching TRBD2. V lost 10 bases to trimming and J lost 7 bases; unmatched junction nucleotides: 14. The CDR3 length is 15 residues. CDR1 is MGHRA and CDR2 is YSYEKL in the germline V gene. The DNA of the CDR3 is TGCGCCACGAGCGGGAGGCCCTCTGAATGGAATGAGCAGTTCTTC. Translated, it gives CATSGRPSEWNEQFF.

V usage is TRBV5-1 and J usage is TRBJ1-5, with a tentative D call TRBD1 (5 bases). The CDR3 totals 13 residues. Trimming pared 4 bases from V and 2 bases from J, leaving 7 bases between. Germline-derived CDR1 and CDR2 are SGHRS and YFSETQ. CDR3 DNA: TGCGCCAGCAGCCCGGGGGGCAATCAGCCCCAGCATTTT. Translation gives CASSPGGNQPQHF.

This chain links TRBV6-5 with TRBJ2-7, with a weak D call TRBD1 (6 bases). The V end lost 3 bases, the J end lost 3 bases, and 12 bases lay between the germline ends. CDR3 length equals 14 residues. Germline-derived CDR1 and CDR2 are MNHEY and SVGAGI. CDR3 nucleotide sequence: TGTGCCAGCAGTTATGACCGGGACATCTACGAGCAGTACTTC. Translated, it gives CASSYDRDIYEQYF.

The rearrangement joins TRBV6-1 to TRBJ2-5, with 10 bases that match TRBD1. Judging by the DNA end, TRBJ2-7 fits better; the J call may be wrong. Germline CDR1 reads MNHNS; CDR2 reads SASEGT. This CDR3 is built from 14 residues. Written as DNA, the CDR3 is TGTGCCAGCATGGGAGGGGACAGGGGATACGAGCAGTACTTC. Its protein is CASMGGDRGYEQYF.

This chain connects TRBV7-2 to TRBJ2-3, with 12 bases identical to TRBD2. V was pared by 2 bases and J by 6 bases, with 6 bases of the junction left unmatched. The CDR3 runs to 16 residues. Germline V gene data show CDR1 as SGHTA and CDR2 as FQGNSA. This CDR3 is CASSLWTSGIGDTQYF. The CDR3 DNA follows: TGTGCCAGCAGCTTATGGACTAGCGGGATCGGGGATACGCAGTATTTT.

The gene calls are TRBV5-1 and TRBJ1-5; 7 bases agree with TRBD1. V gave up 0 bases and J gave up 6 bases; unmatched junction bases: 0. CDR3 size: 13 residues. Germline V gives CDR1 SGHRS, CDR2 YFSETQ. CDR3 sequence reads: CASSLEGAQPQHF. The CDR3, as DNA: TGCGCCAGCAGCTTGGAGGGGGCTCAGCCCCAGCATTTT. Full variable domain (outside the CDR3, taken from reference TRBV5-1 and TRBJ1-5): KAGVTQTPRYLIKTRGQQVTLSCSPISGHRSVSWYQQTPGQGLQFLFEYFSETQRNKGNFPGRFSGRQFSNSRSEMNVSTLELGDSALYLCASSLEGAQPQHFGDGTRLSIL.

The rearrangement joins TRBV30 to TRBJ2-3; D unclear. With 5 bases removed from V and 3 bases from J, the gap between germline ends came to 6 bases. In germline, CDR1 is GTSNPN, CDR2 SVGIG (reference sequence). This CDR3 comprises 11 residues. The CDR3 region is CAWLYTDTQYF. CDR3 nucleotides: TGTGCCTGGCTGTATACAGATACGCAGTATTTT. The full variable domain, in which reference TRBV30 and TRBJ2-3 provide the parts outside the CDR3, is SQTIHQWPATLVQPVGSPLSLECTVEGTSNPNLYWYRQAAGRGLQLLFYSVGIGQISSEVPQNLSASRPQDRQFILSSKKLLLSDSGFYLCAWLYTDTQYFGPGTRLTVL.

V usage is TRBV5-6 and J usage is TRBJ1-2; 8 bases map to TRBD1. Germline CDR1 SGHDT, CDR2 YYEEEE. The CDR3 has 16 residues. The J segment lost 0 bases and the V segment lost 2 bases, leaving 6 bases of the junction unmatched. The CDR3 region has the DNA TGTGCCAGCAGCTTTCCTGGGACAGGCACTAACTATGGCTACACCTTC. It translates to CASSFPGTGTNYGYTF.

CDR3: CASSHATSGVYNEQFF. Written as DNA, the CDR3 is TGCGCCAGCAGCCACGCGACTAGCGGGGTTTACAATGAGCAGTTCTTC. The chain carries TRBV4-1 and TRBJ2-1; TRBD2 agrees at 11 bases. The CDR3 extends over 16 amino acids. Germline trimming cut 3 bases from V and 4 bases from J; bases unmatched to any gene: 5. Per the germline V gene, CDR1 is MGHRA and CDR2 is YSYEKL.

This chain joins TRBV18 and TRBJ1-5, with 7 bases fitting TRBD1. The J segment lost 4 bases and the V segment lost 2 bases, leaving 2 bases of the junction unmatched. Germline V gene lookup returns CDR1 KGHSH and CDR2 LQKENI. This CDR3 contains 14 residues. The CDR3 sequence: CASSPMDRNQPQHF. CDR3 nucleotide sequence: TGTGCCAGCTCACCAATGGACAGGAATCAGCCCCAGCATTTT.

The chain employs TRBV9 and TRBJ2-7; 10 nucleotides align to TRBD2. The CDR3 has 14 residues. Germline lookup yields CDR1 SGDLS and CDR2 YYNGEE. Trimming removed 3 bases from V and 6 bases from J; junction bases left unmatched: 6. The CDR3: CASSGNSGRTEQYF. DNA of the CDR3: TGTGCCAGCAGCGGGAATAGCGGGAGGACCGAGCAGTACTTC.

The J gene is TRBJ2-1, the V gene TRBV7-3; no reliable D call. CDR3 length: 13 amino acids. V was shortened by 1 base and J by 10 bases, with 11 bases between the two germline ends. Germline V gene lookup returns CDR1 SGHTA and CDR2 FQGTGA. CDR3: CASSLSKLAEQFF. The CDR3 region has the DNA TGTGCCAGCAGCTTAAGTAAGTTGGCAGAGCAGTTCTTC.

The rearrangement joins TRBV28 to TRBJ1-1; the D gene is possibly TRBD1 (6 bases). Trimming pared 5 bases from V and 7 bases from J, leaving 8 bases between. The germline gives CDR1 MDHEN, CDR2 SYDVKM. This CDR3 spans 11 amino acids. CDR3 nucleotide sequence: TGTGCCAGCAGTAGGGGGAGTGAAGCTTTCTTT. Translation: CASSRGSEAFF.

Turning to this clone: A read error may account for a junction end that differs from germline. The genes are TRBV7-7 and TRBJ2-1, with 7 bases lining up with TRBD1. The CDR3 length is 16 residues. Germline CDR1 and CDR2: SSHAT and FNYEAQ (reference sequence). In DNA, the CDR3 is TGTGCTAGCAGCTCCTACCCCCGACAGGGAATGAATGAGCAGTTCTTC. Amino acid sequence: CASSSYPRQGMNEQFF. Combining the CDR3 with reference TRBV7-7 and TRBJ2-1 gives the whole variable domain GAGVSQSPRYKVTKRGQDVTLRCDPISSHATLYWYQQALGQGPEFLTYFNYEAQPDKSGLPSDRFSAERPEGSISTLTIQRTEQRDSAMYRCASSSYPRQGMNEQFFGPGTRLTVL.

This chain joins TRBV28 and TRBJ2-7; D might be TRBD2 (6 bases). The V end lost 3 bases, the J end lost 3 bases, and 9 bases lay between the germline ends. Germline-derived CDR1 and CDR2 are MDHEN and SYDVKM. The CDR3 has 13 residues. The CDR3 nucleotides are TGTGCCAGCAGTTTCGGGGGAGACTACGAGCAGTACTTC. Its protein product is CASSFGGDYEQYF.